The 17 T cell receptor beta chains in this list originate from one sample, sequenced in a study of OX40 agonist ivuxolimab in advanced cancers. Libraries were prepared by immunoSEQ multiplex PCR; TCRdb keeps only in-frame clonotypes and omits some of them. The table has tens of thousands of clones, approximately 88% seen once; the top ten hold about a tenth. The sample in question was CD4+ or CD8+ T cells sorted from blood, obtained in a trial of the OX40 agonist ivuxolimab. These receptor sequences come from an adult with an advanced solid tumor such as melanoma, head and neck, liver or kidney cancer.

This sequence joins TRBV6-5 and TRBJ1-3; D unclear. The CDR3 is 13 amino acids. V dropped 7 bases and J dropped 6 bases, with 13 bases sitting between them. The germline gives CDR1 MNHEY, CDR2 SVGAGI. The CDR3 loop is CASMERSPNTIYF. CDR3 bases: TGTGCCAGCATGGAGAGGTCGCCAAACACCATATATTTT.

This sequence joins TRBV5-5 and TRBJ2-7, with 7 bases identical to TRBD1. V lost 4 bases and J lost 3; bases outside the gene matches: 10. The CDR3 is 15 residues long. CDR1 is SGHKS, CDR2 YYEKEE, per germline (reference sequence). The CDR3 nucleotides read TGTGCCAGCAGCCCTGGACAGGTTAACGTCTACGAGCAGTACTTC. This sequence encodes CASSPGQVNVYEQYF. Variable domain in full (rest from reference TRBV5-5 and TRBJ2-7): DAGVTQSPTHLIKTRGQQVTLRCSPISGHKSVSWYQQVLGQGPQFIFQYYEKEERGRGNFPDRFSARQFPNYSSELNVNALLLGDSALYLCASSPGQVNVYEQYFGPGTRLTVT.

V and J are TRBV5-6 and TRBJ1-2; D remains ambiguous. Trimming left V 4 bases short and J 6 bases short, with 22 bases between. The germline gives CDR1 SGHDT, CDR2 YYEEEE. This CDR3 has 16 amino acids. CDR3 nucleotide sequence: TGTGCCAGCAGCCCAAACCCTCACTCGGGAGGTGATGGCTACACCTTC. Translated, it gives CASSPNPHSGGDGYTF.

The rearrangement links TRBV9 to TRBJ2-5; D gene unclear. Germline lookup yields CDR1 SGDLS and CDR2 YYNGEE. CDR3 size: 15 residues. Trimming shortened V by 4 bases and J by 4 bases, and 17 bases separated the two germline ends. The CDR3 sequence: CASSYGAGVRETQYF. DNA for the CDR3: TGTGCCAGCAGCTACGGAGCTGGCGTGAGAGAGACCCAGTACTTC.

The V call is TRBV5-1, the J call TRBJ2-3; 9 positions agree with TRBD1. Unmatched junction bases numbered 8, after V lost 0 bases and J lost 0 bases. The CDR3 loop spans 18 amino acids. Germline V gene sequence: CDR1 SGHRS, CDR2 YFSETQ. This CDR3 is CASSLAKQGASSTDTQYF. DNA for the CDR3: TGCGCCAGCAGCTTGGCAAAACAGGGGGCTTCAAGCACAGATACGCAGTATTTT.

This clone was seen a single time. V and J are TRBV7-2 and TRBJ1-2; D is unresolved. The CDR3 has 14 amino acids. Trimming took 3 bases from V and 4 from J, leaving 12 bases between them. Germline V lookup: CDR1 SGHTA, CDR2 FQGNSA. CDR3 in amino acids: CASSFQAKRYGYTF. The CDR3 DNA reads TGTGCCAGCAGCTTCCAGGCGAAGCGCTATGGCTACACCTTC.

J is TRBJ2-7 and V is TRBV5-1; 9 bases are shared with TRBD1. Germline V gene data show CDR1 as SGHRS and CDR2 as YFSETQ. V was pared by 6 bases and J by 3 bases, with 7 bases of the junction left unmatched. This CDR3 is 14 amino acids long. The CDR3 bases are TGCGCCAGCACCACGACAGGGGGTGGCTACGAGCAGTACTTC. It codes for CASTTTGGGYEQYF.

This rearrangement joins TRBV5-4 to TRBJ1-1; D remains ambiguous. Germline CDR1 and CDR2: SGHNT and YYREEE (reference sequence). This CDR3 region has 14 residues. The germline V and J ends were trimmed by 2 bases and 0 bases, with 8 bases remaining between them. The CDR3, as DNA: TGTGCCAGCAGCTTAGTCGGGGTGAACACTGAAGCTTTCTTT. Its translation is CASSLVGVNTEAFF. The full variable domain, completed using reference TRBV5-4 and TRBJ1-1, is ETGVTQSPTHLIKTRGQQVTLRCSSQSGHNTVSWYQQALGQGPQFIFQYYREEENGRGNFPPRFSGLQFPNYSSELNVNALELDDSALYLCASSLVGVNTEAFFGQGTRLTVV.

The gene calls are TRBV27 and TRBJ1-2; 7 nucleotides match TRBD1. This CDR3 contains 13 residues. CDR1 is MNHEY and CDR2 is SMNVEV in the germline V gene (reference sequence). After removal of 8 bases from V and 2 bases from J, the junction contained 5 bases not matched to a gene. Written as DNA, the CDR3 is TGTGCCAGCCGACAGGGCCAGAACTATGGCTACACCTTC. Protein sequence: CASRQGQNYGYTF.

The J gene is TRBJ2-7, the V gene TRBV9; 7 nucleotides line up with TRBD1. Trimming removed 4 bases from V and 6 bases from J; junction bases left unmatched: 7. The germline CDR1 and CDR2 sequences are SGDLS and YYNGEE. The length of the CDR3 is 13 residues. CDR3 DNA sequence: TGTGCCAGCAGCCGCGACAGGGTTACCGAGCAGTACTTC. It is translated as CASSRDRVTEQYF.

The V and J genes are TRBV5-8 and TRBJ2-1, with TRBD2 matching over 11 bases. Trimming at V came to 4 bases and at J to 8 bases, leaving 8 bases not matched to a gene. The V gene's germline CDR1 is SGHTS and CDR2 YDEGEE. The CDR3 extends over 15 amino acids. CDR3 sequence reads: CASSHFSGGAYEQFF. The CDR3 DNA sequence: TGTGCCAGCAGCCATTTTAGCGGGGGGGCCTATGAGCAGTTCTTC. The variable domain in full, completed from reference TRBV5-8 and TRBJ2-1, reads EAGVTQSPTHLIKTRGQQATLRCSPISGHTSVYWYQQALGLGLQFLLWYDEGEERNRGNFPPRFSGRQFPNYSSELNVNALELEDSALYLCASSHFSGGAYEQFFGPGTRLTVL.

The V and J genes are TRBV11-2 and TRBJ2-1; 7 positions match TRBD1. Germline V gene data show CDR1 as SGHAT and CDR2 as FQNNGV. The CDR3 runs 16 residues. Losses at the gene ends were 5 bases for V and 3 bases for J; bases not matched to a gene: 10. CDR3 amino acids: CASSPRTGANYNEQFF. The CDR3 DNA reads as TGTGCCAGCAGCCCTAGGACAGGTGCGAACTACAATGAGCAGTTCTTC.

The CDR3 is CASSFPIARRHQPQHF. The CDR3 coding sequence is TGTGCCAGCAGTTTCCCCATAGCACGGCGGCATCAGCCCCAGCATTTT. This chain links TRBV27 with TRBJ1-5, with no clear D. The CDR3 covers 16 residues. Germline CDR1 and CDR2: MNHEY and SMNVEV (reference sequence). Trimming removed 3 bases at V and 5 bases at J, with 17 bases between.

The chain recombines TRBV7-9 with TRBJ2-3; 9 bases map to TRBD2. Germline CDR1 reads SEHNR; CDR2 reads FQNEAQ (reference sequence). CDR3 length: 17 amino acids. The J segment lost 2 bases and the V segment lost 4 bases, leaving 10 bases of the junction unmatched. The CDR3 nucleotides read TGTGCCAGCAGCTCCTCTTGGCGGGAGGGCACCACAGATACGCAGTATTTT. This codes for CASSSSWREGTTDTQYF.

The chain uses TRBV2 and TRBJ1-2, with D unresolved. Trimming removed 3 bases at V and 0 bases at J, with 5 bases between. This CDR3 has 13 residues. Germline lookup yields CDR1 SNHLY and CDR2 FYNNEI. The CDR3 region has the DNA TGTGCCAGCAGTGACGGGGCTAACTATGGCTACACCTTC. It yields the protein CASSDGANYGYTF. The full variable domain, with the rest looked up from reference TRBV2 and TRBJ1-2, is EPEVTQTPSHQVTQMGQEVILRCVPISNHLYFYWYRQILGQKVEFLVSFYNNEISEKSEIFDDQFSVERPDGSNFTLKIRSTKLEDSAMYFCASSDGANYGYTFGSGTRLTVV.

The V gene is TRBV9, the J gene TRBJ1-5; D call uncertain. Germline assignment: CDR1 SGDLS and CDR2 YYNGEE. Trimming removed 0 bases at V and 4 bases at J, with 8 bases between. The CDR3 extends over 14 amino acids. The CDR3 reads CASSVDWGNQPQHF. CDR3 nucleotides: TGTGCCAGCAGCGTAGATTGGGGAAATCAGCCCCAGCATTTT.

This clone occurred once. The CDR3 DNA follows: TGTGCCAGCAGCTTAGGGAGGGGGCGAACGGGTTCAACTAATGAAAAACTGTTTTTT. Translation gives CASSLGRGRTGSTNEKLFF. V gene TRBV7-9 combines with J gene TRBJ1-4, with TRBD1 identical over 7 bases. Germline CDR1 and CDR2: SEHNR and FQNEAQ (reference sequence). The CDR3 totals 19 residues. The junction had 11 bases not matched to a gene; V was cut back by 1 base and J by 0 bases.